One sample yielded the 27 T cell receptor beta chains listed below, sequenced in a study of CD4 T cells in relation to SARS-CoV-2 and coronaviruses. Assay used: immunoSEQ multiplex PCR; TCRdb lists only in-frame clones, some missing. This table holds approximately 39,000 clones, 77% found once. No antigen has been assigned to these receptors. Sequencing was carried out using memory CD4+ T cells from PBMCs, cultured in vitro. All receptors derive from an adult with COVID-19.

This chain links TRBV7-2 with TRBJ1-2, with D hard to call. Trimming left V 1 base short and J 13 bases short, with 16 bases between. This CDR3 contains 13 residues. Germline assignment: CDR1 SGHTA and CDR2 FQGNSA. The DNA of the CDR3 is TGTGCCAGCAGCTTAGTGATCTTGGGGTTCGGCACCTTC. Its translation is CASSLVILGFGTF.

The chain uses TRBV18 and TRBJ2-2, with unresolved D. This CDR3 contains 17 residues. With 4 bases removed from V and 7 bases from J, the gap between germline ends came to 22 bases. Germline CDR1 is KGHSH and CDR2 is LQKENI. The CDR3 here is CASSQNRRQTLGGELFF. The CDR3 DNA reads TGTGCCAGCTCACAAAACCGGCGTCAGACCTTAGGCGGGGAGCTGTTTTTT.

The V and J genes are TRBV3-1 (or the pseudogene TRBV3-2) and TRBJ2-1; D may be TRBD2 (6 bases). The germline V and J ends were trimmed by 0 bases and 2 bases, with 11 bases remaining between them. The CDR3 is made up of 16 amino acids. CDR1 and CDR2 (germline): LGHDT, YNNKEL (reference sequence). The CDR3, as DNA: TGTGCCAGCAGCCAAGATCCCGGGGGAACCTACAATGAGCAGTTCTTC. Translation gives CASSQDPGGTYNEQFF.

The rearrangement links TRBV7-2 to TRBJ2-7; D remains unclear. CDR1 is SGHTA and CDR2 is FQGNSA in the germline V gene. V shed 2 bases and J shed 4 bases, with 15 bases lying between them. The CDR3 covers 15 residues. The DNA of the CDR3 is TGTGCCAGCAGCTTATCGCAAAAACGCGCATACGAGCAGTACTTC. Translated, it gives CASSLSQKRAYEQYF.

The CDR3 spells CASSFGGTEAFF. The CDR3 nucleotides are TGTGCCAGCAGCTTCGGGGGCACTGAAGCTTTCTTT. This chain uses TRBV11-2 with TRBJ1-1; TRBD1 might be the D (5 bases). CDR3 length: 12 amino acids. Trimming took 3 bases from V and 4 from J, leaving 6 bases between them. Germline loops: CDR1 SGHAT, CDR2 FQNNGV. The variable domain in full, with the rest retrieved from reference TRBV11-2 and TRBJ1-1, is EAGVAQSPRYKIIEKRQSVAFWCNPISGHATLYWYQQILGQGPKLLIQFQNNGVVDDSQLPKDRFSAERLKGVDSTLKIQPAKLEDSAVYLCASSFGGTEAFFGQGTRLTVV.

This chain's CDR3 is CASSQVKGTGGTEAFF. The CDR3 nucleotides are TGTGCCAGCAGCCAAGTAAAGGGAACGGGAGGGACTGAAGCTTTCTTT. This chain uses TRBV14 with TRBJ1-1; D is unclear. V lost 1 base and J lost 5, with 17 bases in between. This CDR3 comprises 16 residues. The V gene's germline CDR1 is SGHDN and CDR2 FVKESK.

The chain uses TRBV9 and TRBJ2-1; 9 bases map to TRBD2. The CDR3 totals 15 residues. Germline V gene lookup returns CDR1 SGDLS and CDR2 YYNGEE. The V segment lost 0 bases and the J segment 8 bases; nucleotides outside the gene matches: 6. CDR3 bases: TGTGCCAGCAGCGTAGCGGGACTAGCATCTGATGAGCAGTTCTTC. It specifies CASSVAGLASDEQFF.

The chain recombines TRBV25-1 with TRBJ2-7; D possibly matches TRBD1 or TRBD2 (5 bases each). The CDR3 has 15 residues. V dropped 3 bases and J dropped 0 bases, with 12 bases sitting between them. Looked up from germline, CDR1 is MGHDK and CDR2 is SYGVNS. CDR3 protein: CASSDPGRNSYEQYF. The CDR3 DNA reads TGTGCCAGCAGTGACCCGGGACGGAACTCCTACGAGCAGTACTTC.

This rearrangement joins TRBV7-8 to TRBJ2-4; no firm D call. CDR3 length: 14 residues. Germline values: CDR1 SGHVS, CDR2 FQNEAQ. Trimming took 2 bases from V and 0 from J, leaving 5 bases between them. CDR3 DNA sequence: TGTGCCAGCAGCTTAAGTCTAGCCAAAAACATTCAGTACTTC. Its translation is CASSLSLAKNIQYF.

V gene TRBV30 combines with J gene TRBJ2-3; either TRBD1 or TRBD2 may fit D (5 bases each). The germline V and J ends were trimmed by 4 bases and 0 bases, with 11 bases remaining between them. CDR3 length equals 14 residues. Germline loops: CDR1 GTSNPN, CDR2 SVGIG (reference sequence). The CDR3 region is CAWKRGPSTDTQYF. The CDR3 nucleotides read TGTGCCTGGAAGAGGGGACCGAGCACAGATACGCAGTATTTT.

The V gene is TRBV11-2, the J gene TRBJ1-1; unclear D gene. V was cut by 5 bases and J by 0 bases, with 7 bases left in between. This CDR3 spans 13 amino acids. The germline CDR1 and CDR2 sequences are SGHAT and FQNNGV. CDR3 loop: CASSLAVNTEAFF. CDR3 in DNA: TGTGCCAGCAGCCTAGCGGTGAACACTGAAGCTTTCTTT.

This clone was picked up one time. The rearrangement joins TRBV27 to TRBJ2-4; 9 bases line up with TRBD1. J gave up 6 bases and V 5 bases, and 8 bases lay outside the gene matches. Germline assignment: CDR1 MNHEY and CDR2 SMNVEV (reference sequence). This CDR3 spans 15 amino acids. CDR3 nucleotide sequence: TGTGCCAGCAGTGCTACCACAGGGGGCTTAAACATTCAGTACTTC. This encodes CASSATTGGLNIQYF.

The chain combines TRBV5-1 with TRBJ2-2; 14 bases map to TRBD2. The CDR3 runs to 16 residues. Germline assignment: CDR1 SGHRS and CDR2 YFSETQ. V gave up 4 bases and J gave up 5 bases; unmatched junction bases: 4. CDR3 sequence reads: CASSLGLAGGTGELFF. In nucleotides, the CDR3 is TGCGCCAGCAGCCTCGGACTAGCGGGAGGTACCGGGGAGCTGTTTTTT.

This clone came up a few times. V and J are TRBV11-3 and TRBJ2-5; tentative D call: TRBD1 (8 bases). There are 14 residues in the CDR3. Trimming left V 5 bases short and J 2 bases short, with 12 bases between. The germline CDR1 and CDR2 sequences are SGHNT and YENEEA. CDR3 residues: CASSEQGGQETQYF. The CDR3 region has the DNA TGTGCCAGCAGCGAACAGGGGGGGCAAGAGACCCAGTACTTC.

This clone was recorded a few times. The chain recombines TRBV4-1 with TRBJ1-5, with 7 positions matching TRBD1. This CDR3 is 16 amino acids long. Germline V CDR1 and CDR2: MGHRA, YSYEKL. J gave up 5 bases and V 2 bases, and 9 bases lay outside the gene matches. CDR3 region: CASSQTLGRGYQPQHF. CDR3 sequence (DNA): TGCGCCAGCAGCCAAACACTTGGCAGGGGGTATCAGCCCCAGCATTTT.

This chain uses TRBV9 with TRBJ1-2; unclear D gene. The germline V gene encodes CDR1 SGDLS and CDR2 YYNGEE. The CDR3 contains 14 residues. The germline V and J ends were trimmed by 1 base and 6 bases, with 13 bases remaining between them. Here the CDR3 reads CASSVRVHQDGYTF. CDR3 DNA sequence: TGTGCCAGCAGCGTAAGGGTACATCAGGATGGCTACACCTTC.

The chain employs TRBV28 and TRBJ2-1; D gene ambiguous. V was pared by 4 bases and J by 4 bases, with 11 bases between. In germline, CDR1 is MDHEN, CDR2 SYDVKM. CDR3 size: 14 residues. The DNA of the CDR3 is TGTGCCAGCAGTTCTACGAGGCTGTACAATGAGCAGTTCTTC. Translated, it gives CASSSTRLYNEQFF.

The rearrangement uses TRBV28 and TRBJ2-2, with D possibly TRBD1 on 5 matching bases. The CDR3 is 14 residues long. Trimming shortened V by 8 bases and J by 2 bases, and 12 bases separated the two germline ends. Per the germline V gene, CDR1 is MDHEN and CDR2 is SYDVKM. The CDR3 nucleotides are TGTGCCAGCTCCCAGGGTTCAAACACCGGGGAGCTGTTTTTT. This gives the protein CASSQGSNTGELFF.

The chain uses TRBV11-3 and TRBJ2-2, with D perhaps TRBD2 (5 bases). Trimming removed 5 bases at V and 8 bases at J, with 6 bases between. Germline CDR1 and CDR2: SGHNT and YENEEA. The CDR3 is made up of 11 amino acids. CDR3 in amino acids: CASSRGGELFF. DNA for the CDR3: TGTGCCAGCAGCCGGGGTGGGGAGCTGTTTTTT.

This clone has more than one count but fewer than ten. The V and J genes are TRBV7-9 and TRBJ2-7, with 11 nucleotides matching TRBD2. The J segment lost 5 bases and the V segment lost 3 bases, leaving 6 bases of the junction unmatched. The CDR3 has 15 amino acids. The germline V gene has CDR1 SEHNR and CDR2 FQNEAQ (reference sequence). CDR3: CASSFVRLAGNEQYF. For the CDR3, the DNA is TGTGCCAGCAGCTTCGTCCGACTAGCGGGAAACGAGCAGTACTTC.

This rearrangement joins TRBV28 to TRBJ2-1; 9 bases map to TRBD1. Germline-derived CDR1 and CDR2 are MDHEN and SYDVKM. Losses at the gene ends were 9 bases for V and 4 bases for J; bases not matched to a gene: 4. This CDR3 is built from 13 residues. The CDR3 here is CASGQGNYNEQFF. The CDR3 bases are TGTGCCAGTGGACAGGGGAATTACAATGAGCAGTTCTTC. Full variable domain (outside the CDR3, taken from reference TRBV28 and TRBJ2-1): DVKVTQSSRYLVKRTGEKVFLECVQDMDHENMFWYRQDPGLGLRLIYFSYDVKMKEKGDIPEGYSVSREKKERFSLILESASTNQTSMYLCASGQGNYNEQFFGPGTRLTVL.

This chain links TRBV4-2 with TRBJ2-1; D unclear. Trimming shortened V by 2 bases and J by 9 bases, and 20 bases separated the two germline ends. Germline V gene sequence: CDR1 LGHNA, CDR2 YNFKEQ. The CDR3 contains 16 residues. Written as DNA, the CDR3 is TGTGCCAGCAGCCAACTGGCGATCCCCAGATCCAGTGAGCAGTTCTTC. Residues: CASSQLAIPRSSEQFF.

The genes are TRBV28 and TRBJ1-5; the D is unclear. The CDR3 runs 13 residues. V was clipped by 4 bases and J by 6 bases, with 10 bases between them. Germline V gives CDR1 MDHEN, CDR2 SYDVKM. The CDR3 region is CASSSRTGQPQHF. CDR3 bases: TGTGCCAGCAGTTCACGGACCGGTCAGCCCCAGCATTTT.

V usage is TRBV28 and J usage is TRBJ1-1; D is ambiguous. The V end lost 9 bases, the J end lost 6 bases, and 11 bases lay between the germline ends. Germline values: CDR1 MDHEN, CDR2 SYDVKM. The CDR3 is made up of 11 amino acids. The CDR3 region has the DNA TGTGCCAGTGGGAGGCGAGCTGAAGCTTTCTTT. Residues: CASGRRAEAFF.

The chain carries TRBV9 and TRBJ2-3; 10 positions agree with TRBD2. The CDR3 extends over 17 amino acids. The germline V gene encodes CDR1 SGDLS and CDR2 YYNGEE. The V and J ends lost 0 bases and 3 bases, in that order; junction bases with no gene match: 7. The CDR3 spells CASSVGGLLAGTDTQYF. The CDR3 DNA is TGTGCCAGCAGCGTAGGGGGCCTACTAGCGGGAACAGATACGCAGTATTTT.

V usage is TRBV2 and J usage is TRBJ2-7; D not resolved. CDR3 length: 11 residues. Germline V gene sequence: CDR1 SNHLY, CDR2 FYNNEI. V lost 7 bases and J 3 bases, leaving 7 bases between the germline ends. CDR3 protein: CASTGSYEQYF. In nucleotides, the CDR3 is TGTGCCAGCACGGGCAGCTACGAGCAGTACTTC.

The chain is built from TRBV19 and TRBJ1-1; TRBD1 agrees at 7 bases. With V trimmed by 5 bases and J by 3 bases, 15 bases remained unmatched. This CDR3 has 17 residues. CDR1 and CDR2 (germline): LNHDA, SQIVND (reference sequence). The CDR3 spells CASSPPIRDRIYTEAFF. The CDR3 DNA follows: TGTGCCAGTAGTCCACCAATCCGGGACAGAATTTACACTGAAGCTTTCTTT.